A selection of T cell receptor beta chains follows, all from one sample in a study of T cell responses to AZD1222 COVID-19 vaccine. Here immunoSEQ multiplex PCR was the method, and the copy in TCRdb shows in-frame clones only, minus some. The sample records 30,000 to 50,000 clones, 88% being singletons. Sample: peripheral blood, taken 28 days after the second dose of the MenACWY control vaccine. All receptors come from an adult who received the MenACWY meningococcal vaccine as a control. Each CDR3 is given with its conserved first and last residue. Fields, in order: J gene, D gene, V gene, clone size, CDR3 DNA, CDR3 protein. D genes are given only for firm matches. A row's size may be missing; if present it is once, few, many or a size class.

J: TRBJ2-5
D: NA
V: TRBV29-1
size: NA
DNA: TGCAGCGTCCTGTGGGGGACACAAGAGACCCAGTACTTC
CDR3: CSVLWGTQETQYF

J: TRBJ1-2
D: TRBD1
V: TRBV28
size: NA
DNA: TGTGCCAGCCTCCAAGGGACAGTACATGGCTACACCTTC
CDR3: CASLQGTVHGYTF

J: TRBJ2-1
D: TRBD2
V: TRBV9
size: NA
DNA: TGTGCCAGCAGCGTAGGAGAGGGCACTAGCGAGATTCAAACCTACAATGAGCAGTTCTTC
CDR3: CASSVGEGTSEIQTYNEQFF

J: TRBJ1-1
D: NA
V: TRBV6-1
size: NA
DNA: TGTGCCAGCAGTGAAGTCTTCCAAGTTTTCTTT
CDR3: CASSEVFQVFF

J: TRBJ1-1
D: NA
V: TRBV6-5
size: NA
DNA: TGTGCCAGCAATTCGAGGACGAGGGGTAACACTGAAGCTTTCTTT
CDR3: CASNSRTRGNTEAFF

J: TRBJ2-7
D: NA
V: TRBV5-4
size: NA
DNA: TGTGCCAGCAGCTTTAAAGGGGGTAGATCCTACGAGCAGTACTTC
CDR3: CASSFKGGRSYEQYF

J: TRBJ1-2
D: NA
V: TRBV18
size: few
DNA: TGTGCCAGCTCACCGTTAGGGGCCTTTAACTATGGCTACACCTTC
CDR3: CASSPLGAFNYGYTF

J: TRBJ2-2
D: TRBD2
V: TRBV10-2
size: NA
DNA: TGCGCCAGCAGCCGGGAGGATGTTTCCGGGGAGCTGTTTTTT
CDR3: CASSREDVSGELFF

J: TRBJ2-2
D: NA
V: TRBV27
size: NA
DNA: TGTGCCAGCAGTATTGAAGCCCCCACCTGGGGAGCGAACACCGGGGAGCTGTTTTTT
CDR3: CASSIEAPTWGANTGELFF

J: TRBJ1-4
D: NA
V: TRBV6-5
size: NA
DNA: TGTGCCAGCAGGACACAGGGAAATGAAAAACTGTTTTTT
CDR3: CASRTQGNEKLFF

J: TRBJ1-2
D: NA
V: TRBV6-5
size: NA
DNA: TGTGCCAGCACCTCCTCCGGCCAGACAGACTACACCTTC
CDR3: CASTSSGQTDYTF

J: TRBJ1-1
D: NA
V: TRBV2
size: NA
DNA: TGTGCCAGCAGAGCACAGGGACGAATCCCTGAAGCTTTCTTT
CDR3: CASRAQGRIPEAFF

J: TRBJ2-5
D: NA
V: TRBV5-1
size: few
DNA: TGCGCCAGCAGCTTGCCACAGGGAGGAGAGACCCAGTACTTC
CDR3: CASSLPQGGETQYF

J: TRBJ1-2
D: NA
V: TRBV5-1
size: NA
DNA: TGCGCCAGCAGCTTGGCCGCAGCCTATGGCTACACCTTC
CDR3: CASSLAAAYGYTF

J: TRBJ1-2
D: NA
V: TRBV6-5
size: NA
DNA: TGTGCCAGCAGTACAGAGGGTGGCTACACCTTC
CDR3: CASSTEGGYTF

J: TRBJ2-5
D: NA
V: TRBV7-3
size: NA
DNA: TGTGCCAGCAGCCCCCGGCCCGGGGAAGAGACCCAGTACTTC
CDR3: CASSPRPGEETQYF

J: TRBJ2-1
D: TRBD1
V: TRBV28
size: once
DNA: TGTGCCAGCAGTCTCCCGGGACAGGGAGGGAACAATGAGCAGTTCTTC
CDR3: CASSLPGQGGNNEQFF

J: TRBJ1-2
D: NA
V: TRBV18
size: once
DNA: TGTGCCAGCTCACCACAGGGGGACTATGGCTACACCTTC
CDR3: CASSPQGDYGYTF

J: TRBJ2-7
D: TRBD2
V: TRBV9
size: NA
DNA: TGTGCCAGCAGCACTTCGCCTAGCGGGAGCTCCTACGAGCAGTACTTC
CDR3: CASSTSPSGSSYEQYF

J: TRBJ2-7
D: NA
V: TRBV5-1
size: NA
DNA: TGCGCCAGCAGCTTGGTTCCAGGCCCCTACGAGCAGTACTTC
CDR3: CASSLVPGPYEQYF

J: TRBJ2-2
D: TRBD1
V: TRBV6-5
size: NA
DNA: TGTGCCAGCAGCGTCGACAGGGGAGGCACCGGGGAGCTGTTTTTT
CDR3: CASSVDRGGTGELFF

J: TRBJ2-3
D: TRBD2
V: TRBV10-1
size: NA
DNA: TGCGCCAGCAGTGAAGGACTAGCTACAGATACGCAGTATTTT
CDR3: CASSEGLATDTQYF